This is a list of T cell receptor beta chains from one sample in a study of shared clonotypes between healthy human individuals. Clones were read by immunoSEQ multiplex PCR, and TCRdb kept only the in-frame ones, dropping some. Of about 870,000 clones listed, approximately 92% were seen once; the top ten hold around 24%. Material for sequencing was naive CD8+ T cells sorted from blood. All receptors derive from a man aged 25 to 40 in good health. Both conserved end residues are part of each CDR3. Fields, in order: CDR3 DNA, CDR3 protein, V gene, D gene, J gene, clone size, CDR3 length. The D gene is left open where the match is weak. Clone size appears in some rows only: once, few, many, or a class for an expanded clone.

CDR3nt: TGCGCCAGCAGCCCCCCGACTAGCGGGATCACAGATACGCAGTATTTT
CDR3aa: CASSPPTSGITDTQYF
v_gene: TRBV5-1
d_gene: TRBD2
j_gene: TRBJ2-3
abundance: NA
len: 16

CDR3nt: TGTGCCAGCATGGGGCCCTTACGGGAGACCCAGTACTTC
CDR3aa: CASMGPLRETQYF
v_gene: TRBV7-9
d_gene: NA
j_gene: TRBJ2-5
abundance: NA
len: 13

CDR3nt: TGTGCCAGCAGCTTAGGATCGATAGGGGACGGCGGGGAGCTGTTTTTT
CDR3aa: CASSLGSIGDGGELFF
v_gene: TRBV11-2
d_gene: NA
j_gene: TRBJ2-2
abundance: once
len: 16

CDR3nt: TGTGCCAGCAGTCTAACAGGGAGCTATGGCTACACCTTC
CDR3aa: CASSLTGSYGYTF
v_gene: TRBV27
d_gene: NA
j_gene: TRBJ1-2
abundance: NA
len: 13

CDR3nt: TGTGCCAGCAGCTTGTCGGGGTGGACAGGGGGCATCTACGAGCAGTACTTC
CDR3aa: CASSLSGWTGGIYEQYF
v_gene: TRBV5-6
d_gene: TRBD1
j_gene: TRBJ2-7
abundance: NA
len: 17

CDR3nt: TGTGCCAGCAGCTTGGAAGGGACGACTTCCTACGAGCAGTACTTC
CDR3aa: CASSLEGTTSYEQYF
v_gene: TRBV5-5
d_gene: NA
j_gene: TRBJ2-7
abundance: NA
len: 15

CDR3nt: TGTGCCAGCAGCTTCCCGGGCGACGAGCAGTACTTC
CDR3aa: CASSFPGDEQYF
v_gene: TRBV7-8
d_gene: NA
j_gene: TRBJ2-7
abundance: NA
len: 12

CDR3nt: TGCGCCACCTCGGGGGTTCGCCCCGGGGAGCTGTTTTTT
CDR3aa: CATSGVRPGELFF
v_gene: TRBV10-2
d_gene: NA
j_gene: TRBJ2-2
abundance: NA
len: 13

CDR3nt: TGTGCCAGCAGCTTGCCAGGGGACTATGGCTACACCTTC
CDR3aa: CASSLPGDYGYTF
v_gene: TRBV7-9
d_gene: NA
j_gene: TRBJ1-2
abundance: NA
len: 13

CDR3nt: TGTGCCAGCAGCGGACGGACCTCTGGAAACACCATATATTTT
CDR3aa: CASSGRTSGNTIYF
v_gene: TRBV6-1
d_gene: NA
j_gene: TRBJ1-3
abundance: NA
len: 14

CDR3nt: TGTGCCAGCAGCCCTCGGGACTACCCGGGCCTTTATTCCTACGAGCAGTACTTC
CDR3aa: CASSPRDYPGLYSYEQYF
v_gene: TRBV21-1
d_gene: NA
j_gene: TRBJ2-7
abundance: NA
len: 18

CDR3nt: TGTGCAGCCGCCCTGGCGCCTACACCAAATCAAGAGACCCAGTACTTC
CDR3aa: CAAALAPTPNQETQYF
v_gene: TRBV7-8
d_gene: NA
j_gene: TRBJ2-5
abundance: NA
len: 16

CDR3nt: TGTGCCAGCAGCTTTGGACACTCCACAGGGATAGACTCTACCGGGGAGCTGTTTTTT
CDR3aa: CASSFGHSTGIDSTGELFF
v_gene: TRBV11-2
d_gene: NA
j_gene: TRBJ2-2
abundance: NA
len: 19

CDR3nt: TGTGCCAGCTCACCCGAGGACTCTGCCTACGAGCAGTACTTC
CDR3aa: CASSPEDSAYEQYF
v_gene: TRBV18
d_gene: NA
j_gene: TRBJ2-7
abundance: once
len: 14

CDR3nt: TGTGCCAGCAGCTTGGAGGCACAAGAGACCCAGTACTTC
CDR3aa: CASSLEAQETQYF
v_gene: TRBV5-5
d_gene: NA
j_gene: TRBJ2-5
abundance: NA
len: 13

CDR3nt: TGTGCCAGTAGTATACAATTTCCGGGACAGGGGGCGCGCGGCTACACCTTC
CDR3aa: CASSIQFPGQGARGYTF
v_gene: TRBV19
d_gene: TRBD1
j_gene: TRBJ1-2
abundance: NA
len: 17

CDR3nt: TGTGCCAGCAGCTTACCGGGGTCCTACGAGCAGTACTTC
CDR3aa: CASSLPGSYEQYF
v_gene: TRBV7-9
d_gene: NA
j_gene: TRBJ2-7
abundance: NA
len: 13

CDR3nt: TGTGCCAGCAGCGTAGACGGGAACGTCGACGAGCAGTACTTC
CDR3aa: CASSVDGNVDEQYF
v_gene: TRBV9
d_gene: NA
j_gene: TRBJ2-7
abundance: NA
len: 14

CDR3nt: TGTGCCAGCAGTGAACGGCAGCGGGAGACCCAGTACTTC
CDR3aa: CASSERQRETQYF
v_gene: TRBV2
d_gene: NA
j_gene: TRBJ2-5
abundance: NA
len: 13

CDR3nt: TGTGCCAGCAGTTTATCTATGGGGGCTGAAGCTTTCTTT
CDR3aa: CASSLSMGAEAFF
v_gene: TRBV28
d_gene: NA
j_gene: TRBJ1-1
abundance: NA
len: 13

CDR3nt: TGTGCCAGCCGACCTAGCGTATCTGGCACAGATACGCAGTATTTT
CDR3aa: CASRPSVSGTDTQYF
v_gene: TRBV9
d_gene: NA
j_gene: TRBJ2-3
abundance: NA
len: 15

CDR3nt: TGTGCCAGCAGTTTATCCCCGGGAGGGGATCAGCCCCAGCATTTT
CDR3aa: CASSLSPGGDQPQHF
v_gene: TRBV28
d_gene: NA
j_gene: TRBJ1-5
abundance: NA
len: 15

CDR3nt: TGTGCCAGTAGTTCCCTTGACAGCACCCTCGAGCAGTACTTC
CDR3aa: CASSSLDSTLEQYF
v_gene: TRBV19
d_gene: NA
j_gene: TRBJ2-7
abundance: NA
len: 14

CDR3nt: TGCGCCAGCAGCGACAATGAGCAGTTCTTC
CDR3aa: CASSDNEQFF
v_gene: TRBV10-2
d_gene: NA
j_gene: TRBJ2-1
abundance: few
len: 10